These 27 T cell receptor beta chains originate from one sample sequenced in a study of blood T cell repertoires in COVID-19. Using immunoSEQ multiplex PCR, the repertoire was profiled, and TCRdb retains in-frame clones only, with some absent. The top ten clones hold 6.6% of a sample with approximately 70,000 clones, 80% to 90% of them seen once. Sequencing used peripheral blood. The receptors come from a man in his forties or fifties with active COVID-19.

V gene TRBV5-4 combines with J gene TRBJ2-3, with 7 bases that match TRBD2. The germline CDR1 and CDR2 sequences are SGHNT and YYREEE (reference sequence). The junction had 5 bases not matched to a gene; V was cut back by 0 bases and J by 1 base. This CDR3 comprises 16 residues. The CDR3 region is CASSLGRLAGTDTQYF. CDR3 nucleotides: TGTGCCAGCAGCTTGGGGCGGCTAGCGGGCACAGATACGCAGTATTTT.

The chain links TRBV27 to TRBJ1-1; 9 bases fit TRBD1. The CDR3 length is 14 residues. Trimming at V came to 8 bases and at J to 1 base, leaving 5 bases not matched to a gene. Germline V lookup: CDR1 MNHEY, CDR2 SMNVEV (reference sequence). The CDR3 DNA follows: TGTGCCAGCCTTCGGACAGGGGCGAACACTGAAGCTTTCTTT. As protein: CASLRTGANTEAFF.

J is TRBJ2-2 and V is TRBV12-5, with 7 bases aligning to TRBD1. CDR1 LGHNT and CDR2 FRNRAP come from the germline V gene. With V trimmed by 0 bases and J by 6 bases, 10 bases remained unmatched. CDR3 length: 17 amino acids. CDR3 sequence: CASGLVPTGARAGELFF. The CDR3, as DNA: TGTGCTAGTGGTTTGGTACCCACAGGGGCCCGGGCCGGGGAGCTGTTTTTT.

The chain is built from TRBV6-6 and TRBJ2-3, with 10 bases that match TRBD2. Germline assignment: CDR1 MNHNY and CDR2 SVGAGI (reference sequence). Trimming removed 5 bases from V and 0 bases from J; junction bases left unmatched: 17. The CDR3 runs 20 residues. CDR3 protein: CASSRPSSGGLLESTDTQYF. DNA for the CDR3: TGTGCCAGCAGTCGCCCATCTAGCGGGGGCCTCCTTGAAAGCACAGATACGCAGTATTTT.

The V and J genes are TRBV19 and TRBJ2-6; D may be TRBD1 (5 bases). V was pared by 10 bases and J by 5 bases, with 15 bases between. This CDR3 region has 14 residues. Per the germline V gene, CDR1 is LNHDA and CDR2 is SQIVND (reference sequence). CDR3 coding DNA: TGTGCCACCCGTTCAGGGAACTGGGCCAACGTCCTGACTTTC. Protein product: CATRSGNWANVLTF.

The J gene is TRBJ2-7, the V gene TRBV5-6; 8 bases map to TRBD1. CDR3 length equals 14 residues. Germline-derived CDR1 and CDR2 are SGHDT and YYEEEE. The trim removed 4 bases at V and 9 bases at J, leaving 12 bases unmatched. The CDR3 protein is CASSQSQGVLGQYF. The CDR3 region has the DNA TGTGCCAGCAGCCAGTCACAGGGGGTCCTTGGGCAGTACTTC. The whole variable domain, remainder taken from reference TRBV5-6 and TRBJ2-7, is DAGVTQSPTHLIKTRGQQVTLRCSPKSGHDTVSWYQQALGQGPQFIFQYYEEEERQRGNFPDRFSGHQFPNYSSELNVNALLLGDSALYLCASSQSQGVLGQYFGPGTRLTVT.

This chain uses TRBV9 with TRBJ2-4, with D possibly matching TRBD1 (8 bases). CDR3 size: 15 residues. Germline V gene data show CDR1 as SGDLS and CDR2 as YYNGEE. V lost 4 bases, J lost 5 bases, and 16 bases lay in between. The DNA of the CDR3 is TGTGCCAGCAGCTCTAACAGGGGGGGCCAAAACATTCAGTACTTC. It codes for CASSSNRGGQNIQYF.

V and J are TRBV19 and TRBJ1-2, with TRBD1 identical over 11 bases. CDR1 and CDR2 from the germline V gene are LNHDA and SQIVND (reference sequence). The J segment lost 3 bases and the V segment lost 5 bases, leaving 5 bases of the junction unmatched. The CDR3 is made up of 15 amino acids. The CDR3 sequence: CASSSGQGAYYGYTF. CDR3 bases: TGTGCCAGTAGTTCCGGACAGGGGGCCTACTATGGCTACACCTTC.

This chain connects TRBV7-2 to TRBJ1-2; 9 bases align to TRBD1. Germline V gives CDR1 SGHTA, CDR2 FQGNSA. There are 14 residues in the CDR3. Trimming cost V 5 bases and J 7 bases; bases outside gene matches: 8. This CDR3 is CASSTGTGIGGYTF. Written as DNA, the CDR3 is TGTGCCAGCAGCACCGGGACAGGGATCGGTGGCTACACCTTC.

The V gene is TRBV7-2, the J gene TRBJ2-2, with TRBD2 matching 12 bases. The CDR3 is made up of 17 amino acids. J was trimmed by 1 base and V by 1 base; bases with no gene match: 1. CDR1 and CDR2 (germline): SGHTA, FQGNSA. CDR3 amino acids: CASSLGLAGENTGELFF. The CDR3 region has the DNA TGTGCCAGCAGCTTAGGACTAGCGGGGGAGAACACCGGGGAGCTGTTTTTT.

This chain joins TRBV7-3 and TRBJ2-5; 7 bases align to TRBD1. CDR1 SGHTA and CDR2 FQGTGA come from the germline V gene. J lost 1 base, V lost 5 bases, and 4 bases had no gene match. The CDR3 has 14 amino acids. The CDR3 DNA is TGTGCCAGCAGCCAAGGGACAGCCCAAGAGACCCAGTACTTC. Protein product: CASSQGTAQETQYF.

The chain couples TRBV6-5 to TRBJ2-7, with D perhaps matching TRBD2 (6 bases). From germline, CDR1 is MNHEY and CDR2 SVGAGI. V was trimmed by 5 bases and J by 5 bases, leaving 10 bases between them. The CDR3 length is 12 residues. The chain's CDR3 is CASSPGTHEQYF. CDR3 bases: TGTGCCAGCAGTCCTGGGACTCACGAGCAGTACTTC.

The chain carries TRBV15 and TRBJ1-4, with D perhaps TRBD1 (6 bases). Trimming removed 2 bases at V and 0 bases at J, with 10 bases between. The CDR3 consists of 16 residues. Germline V gene lookup returns CDR1 LNHNV and CDR2 YYDKDF (reference sequence). CDR3 nucleotides: TGTGCCACCAGCAGAAAAAGACAGGCAACTAATGAAAAACTGTTTTTT. It specifies CATSRKRQATNEKLFF.

The gene calls are TRBV6-6 and TRBJ1-6, with D possibly being TRBD1 (6 bases). The CDR3 length is 14 residues. Trimming shortened V by 6 bases and J by 7 bases, and 13 bases separated the two germline ends. Germline CDR1 is MNHNY and CDR2 is SVGAGI (reference sequence). The chain's CDR3 is CASSPGQTNSPLHF. The DNA of the CDR3 is TGTGCCAGCAGCCCCGGACAGACAAATTCACCCCTCCACTTT.

The gene calls are TRBV10-2 and TRBJ2-7, with 12 bases aligning to TRBD2. This CDR3 has 16 residues. Germline trimming cut 3 bases from V and 6 bases from J; bases unmatched to any gene: 9. Germline V gives CDR1 WSHSY, CDR2 SAAADI. This CDR3 is CASSDVLAGGLGEQYF. In DNA form, the CDR3 reads TGCGCCAGCAGTGATGTCCTAGCGGGAGGGCTAGGCGAGCAGTACTTC.

The chain recombines TRBV29-1 with TRBJ1-4; TRBD1 aligns across 8 bases. J gave up 8 bases and V 3 bases, and 2 bases lay outside the gene matches. The CDR3 is 12 amino acids. Germline V gene lookup returns CDR1 SQVTM and CDR2 ANQGSEA. The CDR3 DNA reads as TGCAGCGTTGAGGCAGGGGGCGAAAAACTGTTTTTT. Protein sequence: CSVEAGGEKLFF.

The J gene is TRBJ1-1, the V gene TRBV9, with D possibly being TRBD1 (6 bases). The CDR3 sequence is 14 residues long. Germline V gene sequence: CDR1 SGDLS, CDR2 YYNGEE. Trimming removed 4 bases from V and 6 bases from J, with 16 bases in between. CDR3: CASSFLDSTAEAFF. The CDR3 DNA sequence: TGTGCCAGCAGCTTTCTGGACAGCACGGCTGAAGCTTTCTTT.

The CDR3 DNA reads as TGTGCCTGGACAAACAATAGCAATCAGCCCCAGCATTTT. This sequence encodes CAWTNNSNQPQHF. The chain combines TRBV30 with TRBJ1-5; D call uncertain. Germline CDR1 GTSNPN, CDR2 SVGIG (reference sequence). The CDR3 runs to 13 residues. The V gene lost 4 bases and the J gene lost 0 bases, with 7 bases spanning the gap.

The chain is built from TRBV28 and TRBJ2-7; TRBD1 agrees at 7 bases. CDR3 size: 13 residues. The V gene's germline CDR1 is MDHEN and CDR2 SYDVKM. Trimming took 6 bases from V and 2 from J; bases not matched to a gene: 4. CDR3 protein: CASSGTAPYEQYF. The CDR3 region has the DNA TGTGCCAGCAGCGGGACAGCCCCCTACGAGCAGTACTTC.

This clone was found once. V usage is TRBV5-1 and J usage is TRBJ2-5, with TRBD2 matching over 11 bases. CDR1 is SGHRS, CDR2 YFSETQ, per germline. The length of the CDR3 is 17 residues. After removal of 0 bases from V and 2 bases from J, the junction contained 6 bases not matched to a gene. CDR3 residues: CASSLASTSGGQETQYF. CDR3 in DNA: TGCGCCAGCAGCTTGGCCAGTACTAGCGGGGGACAAGAGACCCAGTACTTC.

The chain combines TRBV5-1 with TRBJ2-1; 10 bases align to TRBD2. The germline gives CDR1 SGHRS, CDR2 YFSETQ. Trimming cost V 3 bases and J 5 bases; bases outside gene matches: 11. The CDR3 contains 17 residues. CDR3 bases: TGCGCCAGCAGCTCCGACCACCTAGCGGGGGCCCACAATGAGCAGTTCTTC. Encoded protein: CASSSDHLAGAHNEQFF. Full variable domain (remainder filled in from reference TRBV5-1 and TRBJ2-1): KAGVTQTPRYLIKTRGQQVTLSCSPISGHRSVSWYQQTPGQGLQFLFEYFSETQRNKGNFPGRFSGRQFSNSRSEMNVSTLELGDSALYLCASSSDHLAGAHNEQFFGPGTRLTVL.

This clone occurred a few times. The V call is TRBV9, the J call TRBJ2-3, with TRBD1 as a possible D gene (5 bases). CDR1 is SGDLS and CDR2 is YYNGEE in the germline V gene. The CDR3 sequence is 18 residues long. Trimming removed 1 base at V and 0 bases at J, with 18 bases between. The CDR3 here is CASSVSTPGISSTDTQYF. The CDR3, as DNA: TGTGCCAGCAGCGTATCAACCCCAGGGATTTCTAGCACAGATACGCAGTATTTT.

This rearrangement joins TRBV30 to TRBJ2-3, with 10 bases fitting TRBD2. This CDR3 region has 14 residues. In germline, CDR1 is GTSNPN, CDR2 SVGIG (reference sequence). Trimming took 2 bases from V and 4 from J; bases not matched to a gene: 3. CDR3 in amino acids: CAWSSGGAPDTQYF. The CDR3 DNA is TGTGCCTGGAGTAGCGGGGGGGCCCCAGATACGCAGTATTTT.

CDR3 loop: CASSSQGGPQHF. As DNA, the CDR3 is TGTGCCAGCAGCTCCCAGGGTGGGCCCCAGCATTTT. The genes are TRBV7-3 and TRBJ1-5; TRBD1 is a possible D gene (5 bases). V was pared by 4 bases and J by 9 bases, with 10 bases between. This CDR3 spans 12 amino acids. Germline lookup yields CDR1 SGHTA and CDR2 FQGTGA.

The CDR3 nucleotides are TGTGCCAGCAGTGAAGGGACATCGTGGTATGGCTACACCTTC. Encoded protein: CASSEGTSWYGYTF. The chain joins TRBV2 to TRBJ1-2; tentative D call: TRBD1 (5 bases). Per the germline V gene, CDR1 is SNHLY and CDR2 is FYNNEI. Trimming pared 1 base from V and 5 bases from J, leaving 11 bases between. The CDR3 is 14 residues long.

The CDR3 region has the DNA TGTGCCAGCAGCCTAGTAGCGGGCGGGGTGGAGCAGTTCTTC. Translating gives CASSLVAGGVEQFF. This rearrangement joins TRBV7-8 to TRBJ2-1; 7 nucleotides align to TRBD2. Germline V gene lookup returns CDR1 SGHVS and CDR2 FQNEAQ. The CDR3 totals 14 residues. J gave up 10 bases and V 5 bases, and 11 bases lay outside the gene matches.

This clone appeared a few times. The chain is built from TRBV19 and TRBJ2-1; possible D gene TRBD2, 6 bases. The CDR3 loop spans 16 amino acids. Trimming pared 0 bases from V and 4 bases from J, leaving 13 bases between. Germline CDR1 is LNHDA and CDR2 is SQIVND (reference sequence). CDR3 region: CASSIDGGGVYNEQFF. Here the CDR3 DNA reads TGTGCCAGTAGTATAGATGGAGGCGGGGTATACAATGAGCAGTTCTTC.